These T cell receptor beta chains were read from a single sample in a study of CD8+CD57+ T cells in acquired aplastic anemia. TCRdb redid the calling of the reads with MiXCR, one entry per CDR3 protein. The data hold under 500,000 distinct CDR3 sequences, with under 40% observed a single time. The sample taken for sequencing was sorted CD4+, CD8+, or CD8+CD57+ T cells (not recorded which) from PBMCs. The receptors shown here come from a human donor with aplastic anemia. CDR3s include the opening cysteine and the closing phenylalanine or tryptophan. The D gene is left open where the match is weak. Clone size is not always given. Where it is, it says once, few, many or a class for expanded clones.

V gene	clone size	J gene	D gene	CDR3 DNA	CDR3 protein
TRBV9	.	TRBJ1-3	.	TGTGCCAGCAGCCCCGAGGCCAGCTCTGGAAACACCATATATTTT	CASSPEASSGNTIYF
TRBV6-1	.	TRBJ1-2	.	TGTGCCAGCAGCAGGGGTCGGGACTATGGCTACACCTTC	CASSRGRDYGYTF
TRBV9	many	TRBJ2-7	TRBD1	TGTGCCAGCAGCGTAGGACCCGGGACAGGGGGCCAAGAGCAGTACTTC	CASSVGPGTGGQEQYF
TRBV7-9	few	TRBJ1-1	.	TGTGCCAGCAGCTTAGCGCGGGGGGCGTACACTGAAGCTTTCTTT	CASSLARGAYTEAFF
TRBV10-3	.	TRBJ2-2	.	TGTGCCAGCAGCACTAGAAACACCGGGGAGCTGTTTTTT	CASSTRNTGELFF
TRBV6-5	once	TRBJ1-1	.	TGTGCCAGCAGTGGTACCGGGACCACCGAAGCTTTCTTT	CASSGTGTTEAFF
TRBV6-1	few	TRBJ1-6	TRBD1	TGTGCCAGCAGTCGGGACAGGAGCTCCTATAATTCACCCCTCCACTTT	CASSRDRSSYNSPLHF
TRBV4-2	.	TRBJ2-1	.	TGTGCCAGCAGCCAAGTGGTCCAATTAGCTTTATCATACAATGAGCAGTTCTTC	CASSQVVQLALSYNEQFF
TRBV6-1	.	TRBJ1-2	.	TGTGCAGGGGGGCAGGTCTATGGCTACACCTTC	CAGGQVYGYTF
TRBV2	many	TRBJ2-7	TRBD1	TGTGCCAGCAGTGACTTCATCCTCCGGGACAGACGCCCTCCCCAAATCTTC	CASSDFILRDRRPPQIF
TRBV24-1	few	TRBJ2-5	.	TGTGCCACCAGTGATCCCAAAAAACAGGGAGGGGAGACCCAGTACTTC	CATSDPKKQGGETQYF
TRBV15	once	TRBJ1-5	TRBD1	TGTGCCACCAGCAGAGCGACAGGGATCGATCAGCCCCAGCATTTT	CATSRATGIDQPQHF
TRBV7-2	many	TRBJ1-2	TRBD1	TGTGCCAGCAGCTTCCCAGGGGGCTCTGGCTACACCTTC	CASSFPGGSGYTF
TRBV30	few	TRBJ2-1	.	TGTGCCTGGAGCCAGAATGAGCAGTTCTTC	CAWSQNEQFF
TRBV25-1	.	TRBJ1-2	.	TGTGCCAGCAGTCCCCAACCCCTCGCAGGGTTGGGCTATGGCTACACCTTC	CASSPQPLAGLGYGYTF
TRBV3-1	once	TRBJ2-1	.	TGTGCCAGCAGTCCCGGTCAAGGGGCAGACAATGAGCAGTTCTTC	CASSPGQGADNEQFF
TRBV7-2	few	TRBJ2-7	.	TGTGCCAGCAGCTTTTTAACTATAGATCTATACGAGCAGTACTTC	CASSFLTIDLYEQYF
TRBV6-1	.	TRBJ1-6	.	TGTGCCAGCAGTGAGGATGAGAGTAATTCACCCCTCCACTTT	CASSEDESNSPLHF
TRBV30	few	TRBJ1-2	.	TGTGCCTGGTCAGTGGACAGCAACTATGGCTACACCTTC	CAWSVDSNYGYTF
TRBV7-2	few	TRBJ1-4	.	TGTGCCAGCACCCAACAAGGTGGAAGAGAAAAACTGTTTTTT	CASTQQGGREKLFF
TRBV24-1	many	TRBJ1-2	TRBD1	TGTGCCACCAGTGATTGGGACCGGGACAGGGTCTATGGCTACACCTTC	CATSDWDRDRVYGYTF
TRBV4-1	few	TRBJ2-1	TRBD1	TGCGCCAGCAGCCAGGCCGGGACAGGGAGAAATGAGCAGTTCTTC	CASSQAGTGRNEQFF
TRBV2	few	TRBJ2-1	TRBD2	TGTGCCAGCAGTGGGGCCCTAGCGGTATCCTACAATGAGCAGTTCTTC	CASSGALAVSYNEQFF
TRBV10-3	many	TRBJ2-2	.	TGTGCCATCAGTGAGTTCAGGGGAGACACCGGGGAGCTGTTTTTT	CAISEFRGDTGELFF
TRBV9	.	TRBJ2-5	.	TGTGCCAGCAGCGACGGGGCAGCGTACCAAGAGACCCAGTACTTC	CASSDGAAYQETQYF
TRBV7-3	many	TRBJ1-6	.	TGTGCCAGCAGCCGGACTCGTTCACCCCTCCACTTT	CASSRTRSPLHF
TRBV11-1	many	TRBJ2-3	TRBD2	TGTGCCAGCAGCTTAGAGGGCGGGAGTGCAGATACGCAGTATTTT	CASSLEGGSADTQYF
TRBV15	many	TRBJ1-1	.	TGTGCCACCAGCAGAGGACAGCCGAAGAACACTGAAGCTTTCTTT	CATSRGQPKNTEAFF
TRBV19	few	TRBJ1-4	.	TGTGCCAGTATGAGACAGTTCGGAGAAAAACTGTTTTTT	CASMRQFGEKLFF
TRBV10-3	few	TRBJ1-3	TRBD1	TGTGCCAGCAGTTTGGGACAGTCAATACAAAGCTCTGGAAACACCATATATTTT	CASSLGQSIQSSGNTIYF
TRBV24-1	.	TRBJ1-1	.	TGTGCCACCAGGGAGGGGGTGAGAGGGGCTGAAGCTTTCTTT	CATREGVRGAEAFF
TRBV5-5	.	TRBJ2-3	TRBD1	TGTGCCAGCACCCTAGGACAGGGCCCCACAGATACGCAGTATTTT	CASTLGQGPTDTQYF
TRBV2	few	TRBJ1-5	.	TGTGCCAGCAGTGAAGCGTCTCTAAATCAGCCCCAGCATTTT	CASSEASLNQPQHF
TRBV7-2	.	TRBJ2-1	TRBD2	TGTGCCAGCAGCTTGGGGGGGATTGGGCAGGCCTACAATGAGCAGTTCTTC	CASSLGGIGQAYNEQFF
TRBV5-5	few	TRBJ1-2	.	TGTGCCAGCAGCCCCCGGAGGCAGGGTAATACGGGCTACACCTTC	CASSPRRQGNTGYTF